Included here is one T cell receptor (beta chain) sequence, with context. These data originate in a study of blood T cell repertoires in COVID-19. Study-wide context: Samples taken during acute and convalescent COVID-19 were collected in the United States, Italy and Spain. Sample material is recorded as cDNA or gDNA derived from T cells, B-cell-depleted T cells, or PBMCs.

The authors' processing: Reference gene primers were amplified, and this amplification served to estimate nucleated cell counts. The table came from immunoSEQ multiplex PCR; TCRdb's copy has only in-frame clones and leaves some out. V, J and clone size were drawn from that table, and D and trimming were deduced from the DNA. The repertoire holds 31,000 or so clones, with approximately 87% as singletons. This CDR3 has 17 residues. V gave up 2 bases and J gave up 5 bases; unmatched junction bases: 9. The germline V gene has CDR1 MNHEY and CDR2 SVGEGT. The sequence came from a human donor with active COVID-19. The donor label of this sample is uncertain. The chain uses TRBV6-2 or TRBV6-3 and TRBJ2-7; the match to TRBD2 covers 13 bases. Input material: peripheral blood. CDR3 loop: CASSYESRLAGGHEQYF. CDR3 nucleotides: TGTGCCAGCAGTTACGAATCAAGACTAGCGGGAGGCCACGAGCAGTACTTC.